The next 9 T cell receptor beta chains were all read from a single sample in a study of blood T cells in healthy people across ages. Primed by a sample-barcoded 5' primer and a J-beta primer mix, a second PCR proceeded for about 6 to 12 cycles. TCRdb redid the calling of the 5' RACE reads with MiXCR, one entry per CDR3 protein. The data hold around 580,000 distinct CDR3 sequences, with 47% observed a single time. Material: blood. Every receptor here comes from an elderly man in good health.

This clonotype was seen a few times. The chain couples TRBV2 to TRBJ1-6, with D possibly matching TRBD1 (6 bases). Per germline, CDR1 SNHLY and CDR2 FYNNEI. This CDR3 has 12 amino acids. Trimming removed 7 bases at V and 13 bases at J, with 14 bases between. The CDR3 bases are TGTGCCAGCAAGGAAGGGGGTGGGCCCCTCCACTTT. Translating gives CASKEGGGPLHF.

The table lists this clonotype with many counts. V and J are TRBV6-6 and TRBJ2-3; the D is unclear. The CDR3 extends over 14 amino acids. Deletions cut 0 bases from V and 2 bases from J, with 6 bases between. Germline-derived CDR1 and CDR2 are MNHNY and SVGAGI (reference sequence). The CDR3, as DNA: TGTGCCAGCAGTTACTCGACGCACACAGATACGCAGTATTTT. This sequence encodes CASSYSTHTDTQYF.

This clonotype was counted a few times. This chain joins TRBV6-5 and TRBJ1-1, with D uncertain. V dropped 5 bases and J dropped 0 bases, with 10 bases sitting between them. Germline-derived CDR1 and CDR2 are MNHEY and SVGAGI. The CDR3 covers 14 residues. For the CDR3, the DNA is TGTGCCAGCAGTGACGCAGGCATGAACACTGAAGCTTTCTTT. Its protein product is CASSDAGMNTEAFF.

There are a few counts of this clonotype. This rearrangement joins TRBV7-2 to TRBJ1-5, with TRBD1 identical over 7 bases. V shed 3 bases and J 3 bases; nucleotides not matched to a gene: 2. This CDR3 spans 14 amino acids. The germline CDR1 and CDR2 sequences are SGHTA and FQGNSA. In DNA form, the CDR3 reads TGTGCCAGCAGCTTGGGACAGCTCAATCAGCCCCAGCATTTT. Its translation: CASSLGQLNQPQHF.

V is TRBV20-1 and J is TRBJ1-5, with D unclear. This CDR3 has 13 residues. Germline V gene data show CDR1 as DFQATT and CDR2 as SNEGSKA (reference sequence). V lost 4 bases to trimming and J lost 4 bases, with 11 bases between them. The CDR3 loop is CSANSLGNQPQHF. The CDR3 DNA reads as TGCAGTGCTAATTCCCTGGGGAATCAGCCCCAGCATTTT.

The chain recombines TRBV11-1 with TRBJ2-6; 8 bases fit TRBD1. The ends lost 5 bases at V and 3 bases at J; junction bases unmatched: 9. Germline V gene data show CDR1 as SGHAT and CDR2 as FQDESV (reference sequence). The CDR3 contains 17 residues. CDR3 sequence: CASSHGQGKIGANVLTF. The CDR3 DNA reads as TGTGCCAGCAGCCATGGACAGGGAAAGATTGGGGCCAACGTCCTGACTTTC.

The chain is built from TRBV10-3 and TRBJ1-1; 7 bases match TRBD1. Germline V CDR1 and CDR2: ENHRY, SYGVKD. V lost 4 bases to trimming and J lost 1 base; unmatched junction nucleotides: 6. The CDR3 spans 15 residues. The CDR3 loop is CAISGYRGRNTEAFF. The CDR3, as DNA: TGTGCCATCAGTGGATACAGGGGTCGGAACACTGAAGCTTTCTTT.

V and J are TRBV15 and TRBJ2-1; 8 nucleotides agree with TRBD2. Near its end, the DNA agrees better with TRBJ2-7, so the J call may be wrong. The CDR3 loop spans 16 amino acids. The germline V gene has CDR1 LNHNV and CDR2 YYDKDF (reference sequence). CDR3 DNA sequence: TGTGCCACCAGCAGAGGTCGGGAGGGAAGCTACAATGAGCAGTACTTC. It yields the protein CATSRGREGSYNEQYF.

V and J are TRBV18 and TRBJ2-1, with TRBD1 identical over 8 bases. This CDR3 contains 13 residues. Germline-derived CDR1 and CDR2 are KGHSH and LQKENI. V trimming: 6 bases; J trimming: 7 bases; junction bases outside the gene matches: 5. DNA of the CDR3: TGTGCCAGCTCGGGACAGGCTGGGAATGAGCAGTTCTTC. This codes for CASSGQAGNEQFF.